What follows are 2 T cell receptor beta chains derived from one specimen sequenced in a study of blood T cell repertoires in COVID-19. Clones were read by immunoSEQ multiplex PCR, and TCRdb kept only the in-frame ones, dropping some. Counted here are a few hundred thousand clones, roughly 90% occurring once; the ten biggest clones make up more than 0.95%. The specimen was peripheral blood. All receptors derive from a man aged 40-49 years with acute or convalescent COVID-19.

The chain recombines TRBV27 with TRBJ1-5; D is possibly TRBD1 (6 bases). Germline assignment: CDR1 MNHEY and CDR2 SMNVEV (reference sequence). The V and J ends lost 6 bases and 2 bases respectively, with 11 bases between them. The CDR3 has 14 amino acids. Here the CDR3 DNA reads TGTGCCAGCAGGCCGGGGGGCGGCAATCAGCCCCAGCATTTT. It is translated as CASRPGGGNQPQHF.

V is TRBV19 and J is TRBJ1-2, with D unclear. V was cut by 5 bases and J by 0 bases, with 7 bases left in between. The CDR3 extends over 13 amino acids. Germline V gene lookup returns CDR1 LNHDA and CDR2 SQIVND (reference sequence). In DNA form, the CDR3 reads TGTGCCAGTAGTCCCGGGGCTAACTATGGCTACACCTTC. It codes for CASSPGANYGYTF. The whole variable domain, filled in from reference TRBV19 and TRBJ1-2, reads DGGITQSPKYLFRKEGQNVTLSCEQNLNHDAMYWYRQDPGQGLRLIYYSQIVNDFQKGDIAEGYSVSREKKESFPLTVTSAQKNPTAFYLCASSPGANYGYTFGSGTRLTVV.